This T cell receptor (beta chain) was captured by sequencing in a study of vaccination effects on CD4 cells after COVID-19. Study details: Two-dose vaccination with either BNT162b2 or mRNA-1273 was given to the participants.

CD4+ T cell isolation took place after less than 13 days of culture. Study-wide points: Marked clonal contraction of both clone types appeared late after vaccination. Within healthy vaccinees, only 1 of 255 vaccine-induced clones displayed cross-reactivity with common cold coronaviruses.

Concerning this clone: Antigen: not known.

CDR1 and CDR2 from the germline V gene are GTSNPN and SVGIG (reference sequence). Trimming pared 2 bases from V and 7 bases from J, leaving 14 bases between. The CDR3 has 13 residues. Sequencing used immunoSEQ multiplex PCR; TCRdb keeps in-frame clones, though not all of them. The sample contains tens of thousands of clones, 65% to 80% of which appear only once. The input for sequencing was CD4+ T cells from PBMCs cultured without peptide, taken before COVID-19 vaccination. This TCR derives from a human donor who received a COVID-19 vaccine. J is TRBJ1-2 and V is TRBV30; D possibly corresponds to TRBD1 (6 bases). Written as DNA, the CDR3 is TGTGCCTGGAGTAGGGTCCAGGGGCTTGGCTACACCTTC. It codes for CAWSRVQGLGYTF.